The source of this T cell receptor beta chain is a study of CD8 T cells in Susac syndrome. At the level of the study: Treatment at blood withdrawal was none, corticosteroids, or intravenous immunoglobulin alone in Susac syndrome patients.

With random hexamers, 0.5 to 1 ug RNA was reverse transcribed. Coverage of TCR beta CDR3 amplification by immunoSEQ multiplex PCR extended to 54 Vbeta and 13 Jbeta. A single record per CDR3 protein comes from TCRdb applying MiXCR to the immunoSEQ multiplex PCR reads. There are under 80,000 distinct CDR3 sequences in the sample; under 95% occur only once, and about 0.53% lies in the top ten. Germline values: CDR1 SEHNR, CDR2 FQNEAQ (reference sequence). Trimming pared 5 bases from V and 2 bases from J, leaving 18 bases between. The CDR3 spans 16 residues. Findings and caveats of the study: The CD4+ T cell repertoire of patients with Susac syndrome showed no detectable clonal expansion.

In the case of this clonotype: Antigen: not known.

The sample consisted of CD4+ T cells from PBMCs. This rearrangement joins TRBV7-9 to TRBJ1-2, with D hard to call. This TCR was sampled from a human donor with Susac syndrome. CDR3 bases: TGTGCCAGCAGCCCCGGGATACTGAAACTAAACTATGGCTACACCTTC. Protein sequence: CASSPGILKLNYGYTF.